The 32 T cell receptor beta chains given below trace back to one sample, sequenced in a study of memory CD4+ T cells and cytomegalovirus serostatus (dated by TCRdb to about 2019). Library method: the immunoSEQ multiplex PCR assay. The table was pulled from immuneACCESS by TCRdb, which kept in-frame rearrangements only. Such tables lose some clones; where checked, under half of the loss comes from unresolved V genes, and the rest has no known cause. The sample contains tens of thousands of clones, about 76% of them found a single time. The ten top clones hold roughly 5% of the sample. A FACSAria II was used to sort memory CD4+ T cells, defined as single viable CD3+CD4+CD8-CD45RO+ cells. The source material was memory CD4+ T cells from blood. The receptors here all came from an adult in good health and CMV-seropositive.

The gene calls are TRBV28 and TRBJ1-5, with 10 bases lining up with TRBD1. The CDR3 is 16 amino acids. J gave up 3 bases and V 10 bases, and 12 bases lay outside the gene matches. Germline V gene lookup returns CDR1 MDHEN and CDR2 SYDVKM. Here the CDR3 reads CATRDRGAKDNQPQHF. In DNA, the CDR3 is TGTGCCACTCGGGACAGGGGCGCAAAGGACAATCAGCCCCAGCATTTT.

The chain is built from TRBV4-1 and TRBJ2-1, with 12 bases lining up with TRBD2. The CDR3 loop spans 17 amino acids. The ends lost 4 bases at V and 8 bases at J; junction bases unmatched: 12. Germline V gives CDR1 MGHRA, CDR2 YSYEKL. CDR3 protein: CASSRQPTSGGVDEQFF. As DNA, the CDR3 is TGCGCCAGCAGCCGCCAACCGACTAGCGGGGGAGTCGATGAGCAGTTCTTC.

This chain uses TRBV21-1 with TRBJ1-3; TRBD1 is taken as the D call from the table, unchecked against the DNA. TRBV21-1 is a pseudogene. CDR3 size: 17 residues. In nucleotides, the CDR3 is TGTGCCAGCAGCAAAGAAACAGTACGAGAAACTGGAAACACCATATATTTT. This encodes CASSKETVRETGNTIYF.

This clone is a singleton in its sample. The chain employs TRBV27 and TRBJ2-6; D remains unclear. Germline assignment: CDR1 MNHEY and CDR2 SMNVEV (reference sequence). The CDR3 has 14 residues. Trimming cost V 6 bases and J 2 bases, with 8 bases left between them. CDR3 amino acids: CASSPAAGANVLTF. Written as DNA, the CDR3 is TGTGCCAGCAGCCCCGCGGCTGGGGCCAACGTCCTGACTTTC. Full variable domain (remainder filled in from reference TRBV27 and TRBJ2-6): EAQVTQNPRYLITVTGKKLTVTCSQNMNHEYMSWYRQDPGLGLRQIYYSMNVEVTDKGDVPEGYKVSRKEKRNFPLILESPSPNQTSLYFCASSPAAGANVLTFGAGSRLTVL.

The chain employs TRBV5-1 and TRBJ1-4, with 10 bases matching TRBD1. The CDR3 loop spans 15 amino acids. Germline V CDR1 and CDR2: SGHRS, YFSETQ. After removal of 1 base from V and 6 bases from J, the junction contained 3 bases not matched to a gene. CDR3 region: CASSLSGTGDEKLFF. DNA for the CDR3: TGCGCCAGCAGCTTGTCCGGGACAGGGGATGAAAAACTGTTTTTT.

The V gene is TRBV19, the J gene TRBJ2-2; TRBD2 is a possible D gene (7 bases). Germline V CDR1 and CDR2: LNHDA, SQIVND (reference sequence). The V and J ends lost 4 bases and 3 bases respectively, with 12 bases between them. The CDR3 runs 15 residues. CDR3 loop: CASSNKGGDTGELFF. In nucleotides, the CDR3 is TGTGCCAGTAGTAACAAGGGGGGGGACACCGGGGAGCTGTTTTTT. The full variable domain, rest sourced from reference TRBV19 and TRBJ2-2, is DGGITQSPKYLFRKEGQNVTLSCEQNLNHDAMYWYRQDPGQGLRLIYYSQIVNDFQKGDIAEGYSVSREKKESFPLTVTSAQKNPTAFYLCASSNKGGDTGELFFGEGSRLTVL.

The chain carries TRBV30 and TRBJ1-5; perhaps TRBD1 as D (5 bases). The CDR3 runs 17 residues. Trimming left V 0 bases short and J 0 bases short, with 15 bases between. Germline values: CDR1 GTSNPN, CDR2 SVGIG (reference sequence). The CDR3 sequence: CAWSVKGRQYSNQPQHF. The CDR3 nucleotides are TGTGCCTGGAGTGTTAAAGGGAGACAGTATAGCAATCAGCCCCAGCATTTT.

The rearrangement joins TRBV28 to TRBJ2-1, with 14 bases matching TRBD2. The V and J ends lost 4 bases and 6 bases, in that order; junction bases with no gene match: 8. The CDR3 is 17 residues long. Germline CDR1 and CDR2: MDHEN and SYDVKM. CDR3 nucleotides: TGTGCCAGCAGTTCACACTGGACTAGCGGGGGGTTCAATGAGCAGTTCTTC. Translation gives CASSSHWTSGGFNEQFF. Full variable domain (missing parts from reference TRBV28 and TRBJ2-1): DVKVTQSSRYLVKRTGEKVFLECVQDMDHENMFWYRQDPGLGLRLIYFSYDVKMKEKGDIPEGYSVSREKKERFSLILESASTNQTSMYLCASSSHWTSGGFNEQFFGPGTRLTVL.

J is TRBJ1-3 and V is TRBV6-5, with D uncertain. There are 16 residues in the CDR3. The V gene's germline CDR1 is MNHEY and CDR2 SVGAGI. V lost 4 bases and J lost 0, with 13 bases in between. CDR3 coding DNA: TGTGCCAGCAGTTTGGGCAGACTTCTCTCTGGAAACACCATATATTTT. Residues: CASSLGRLLSGNTIYF.

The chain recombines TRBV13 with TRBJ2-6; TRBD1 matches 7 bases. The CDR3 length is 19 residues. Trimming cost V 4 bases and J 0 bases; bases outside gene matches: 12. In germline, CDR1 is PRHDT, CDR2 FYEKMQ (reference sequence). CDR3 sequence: CASSSILETGISGANVLTF. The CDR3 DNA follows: TGTGCCAGCAGCTCAATACTGGAGACAGGGATCTCTGGGGCCAACGTCCTGACTTTC.

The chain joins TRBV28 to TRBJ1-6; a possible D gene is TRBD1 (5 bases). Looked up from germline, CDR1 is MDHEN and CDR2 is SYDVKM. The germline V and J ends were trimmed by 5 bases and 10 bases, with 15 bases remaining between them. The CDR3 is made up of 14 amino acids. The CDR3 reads CASSPSGYPSPLHF. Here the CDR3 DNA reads TGTGCCAGCAGTCCTTCAGGGTACCCCTCACCCCTCCACTTT.

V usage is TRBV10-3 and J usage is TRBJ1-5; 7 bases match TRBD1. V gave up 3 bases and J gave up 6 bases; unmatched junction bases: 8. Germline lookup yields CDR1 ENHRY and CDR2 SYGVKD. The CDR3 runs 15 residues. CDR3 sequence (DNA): TGTGCCATCAGTGATCGACAGGGATCCGGTCAGCCCCAGCATTTT. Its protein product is CAISDRQGSGQPQHF.

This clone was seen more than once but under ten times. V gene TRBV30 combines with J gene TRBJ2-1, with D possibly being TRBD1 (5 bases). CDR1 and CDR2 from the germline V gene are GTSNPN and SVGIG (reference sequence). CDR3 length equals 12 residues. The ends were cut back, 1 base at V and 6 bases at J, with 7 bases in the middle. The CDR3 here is CAWSGQTNEQFF. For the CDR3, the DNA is TGTGCCTGGAGTGGACAGACCAATGAGCAGTTCTTC. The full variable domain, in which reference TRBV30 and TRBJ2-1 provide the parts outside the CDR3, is SQTIHQWPATLVQPVGSPLSLECTVEGTSNPNLYWYRQAAGRGLQLLFYSVGIGQISSEVPQNLSASRPQDRQFILSSKKLLLSDSGFYLCAWSGQTNEQFFGPGTRLTVL.

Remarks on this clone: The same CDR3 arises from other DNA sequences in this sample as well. As DNA, the CDR3 is TGTGCCAGCAGGTATAGGGGTTTGAACACTGAAGCTTTCTTT. Its protein product is CASRYRGLNTEAFF. V gene TRBV2 combines with J gene TRBJ1-1; D is perhaps TRBD1 (5 bases). The CDR3 totals 14 residues. Germline V gene lookup returns CDR1 SNHLY and CDR2 FYNNEI. V lost 6 bases and J 0 bases, leaving 11 bases between the germline ends.

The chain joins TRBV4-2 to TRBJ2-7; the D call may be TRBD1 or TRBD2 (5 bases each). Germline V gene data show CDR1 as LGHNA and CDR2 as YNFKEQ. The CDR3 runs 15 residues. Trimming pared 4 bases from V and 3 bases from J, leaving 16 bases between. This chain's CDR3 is CASSLVGTNFYEQYF. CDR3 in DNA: TGTGCCAGCAGCCTAGTAGGGACCAACTTCTACGAGCAGTACTTC.

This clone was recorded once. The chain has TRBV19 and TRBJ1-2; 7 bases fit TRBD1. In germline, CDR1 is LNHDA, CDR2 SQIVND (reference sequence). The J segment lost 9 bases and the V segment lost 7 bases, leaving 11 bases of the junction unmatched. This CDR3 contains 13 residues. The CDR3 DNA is TGTGCCAGTACCCAAGGACAGGTAAGTCGCTACACCTTC. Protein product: CASTQGQVSRYTF. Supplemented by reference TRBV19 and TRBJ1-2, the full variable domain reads DGGITQSPKYLFRKEGQNVTLSCEQNLNHDAMYWYRQDPGQGLRLIYYSQIVNDFQKGDIAEGYSVSREKKESFPLTVTSAQKNPTAFYLCASTQGQVSRYTFGSGTRLTVV.

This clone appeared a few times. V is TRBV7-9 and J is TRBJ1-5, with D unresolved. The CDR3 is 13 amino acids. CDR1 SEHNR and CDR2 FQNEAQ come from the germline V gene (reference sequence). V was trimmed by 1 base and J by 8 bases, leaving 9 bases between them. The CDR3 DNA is TGTGCCAGCAGCTTAGTTTTCGGGGAGCCCCAGCATTTT. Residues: CASSLVFGEPQHF.

The CDR3 DNA sequence: TGTGCCAGCAGTGCCCCGGGACAAGTTTCCGGGGAGCTGTTTTTT. It codes for CASSAPGQVSGELFF. J is TRBJ2-2 and V is TRBV2; TRBD1 is a possible D gene (6 bases). The CDR3 consists of 15 residues. Trimming pared 4 bases from V and 6 bases from J, leaving 15 bases between. The germline CDR1 and CDR2 sequences are SNHLY and FYNNEI. Full variable domain (outside the CDR3, taken from reference TRBV2 and TRBJ2-2): EPEVTQTPSHQVTQMGQEVILRCVPISNHLYFYWYRQILGQKVEFLVSFYNNEISEKSEIFDDQFSVERPDGSNFTLKIRSTKLEDSAMYFCASSAPGQVSGELFFGEGSRLTVL.

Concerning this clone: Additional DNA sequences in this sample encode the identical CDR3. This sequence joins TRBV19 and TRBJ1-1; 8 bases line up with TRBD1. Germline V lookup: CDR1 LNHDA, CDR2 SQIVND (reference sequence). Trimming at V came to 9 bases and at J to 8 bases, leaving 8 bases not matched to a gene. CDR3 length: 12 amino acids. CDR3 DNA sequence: TGTGCCAGCAAAGACCGGGACAGGGAAGCTTTCTTT. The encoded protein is CASKDRDREAFF.

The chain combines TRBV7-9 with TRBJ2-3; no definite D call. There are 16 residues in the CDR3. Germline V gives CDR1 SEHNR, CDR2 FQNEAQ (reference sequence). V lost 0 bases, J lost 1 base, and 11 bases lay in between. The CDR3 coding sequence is TGTGCCAGCAGCTTAGCAGACGTAGCTGGCACAGATACGCAGTATTTT. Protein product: CASSLADVAGTDTQYF.

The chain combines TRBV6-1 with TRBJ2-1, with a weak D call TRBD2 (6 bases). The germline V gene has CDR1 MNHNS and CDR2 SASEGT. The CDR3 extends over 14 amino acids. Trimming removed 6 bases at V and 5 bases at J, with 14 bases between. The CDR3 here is CASSPGRLDNEQFF. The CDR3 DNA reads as TGTGCCAGCAGCCCCGGTCGACTAGACAATGAGCAGTTCTTC.

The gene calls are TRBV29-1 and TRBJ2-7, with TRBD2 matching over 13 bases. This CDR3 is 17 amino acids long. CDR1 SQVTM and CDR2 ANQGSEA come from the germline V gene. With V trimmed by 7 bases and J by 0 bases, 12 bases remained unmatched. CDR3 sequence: CSAKDVLAGGSSYEQYF. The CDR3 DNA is TGCAGCGCCAAAGACGTACTAGCGGGAGGGAGCTCCTACGAGCAGTACTTC.

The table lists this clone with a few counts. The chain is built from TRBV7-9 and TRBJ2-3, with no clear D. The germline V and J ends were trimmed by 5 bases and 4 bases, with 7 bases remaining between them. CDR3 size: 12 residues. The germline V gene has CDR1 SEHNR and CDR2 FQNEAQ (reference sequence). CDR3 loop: CASSPRSDTQYF. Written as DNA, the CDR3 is TGTGCCAGCAGCCCAAGATCAGATACGCAGTATTTT.

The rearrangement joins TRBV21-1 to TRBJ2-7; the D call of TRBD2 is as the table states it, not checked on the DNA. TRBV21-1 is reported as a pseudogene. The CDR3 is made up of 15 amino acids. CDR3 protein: CASSKVSGRKYEQYF. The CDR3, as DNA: TGTGCCAGCAGCAAGGTCAGCGGGAGGAAGTACGAGCAGTACTTC.

DNA of the CDR3: TGTGCCAGCAGCCGGACAGCTGACTATGGCTACACCTTC. This sequence encodes CASSRTADYGYTF. The chain uses TRBV11-2 and TRBJ1-2, with D perhaps matching TRBD1 (6 bases). The CDR3 sequence is 13 residues long. Trimming removed 5 bases at V and 3 bases at J, with 10 bases between. Looked up from germline, CDR1 is SGHAT and CDR2 is FQNNGV.

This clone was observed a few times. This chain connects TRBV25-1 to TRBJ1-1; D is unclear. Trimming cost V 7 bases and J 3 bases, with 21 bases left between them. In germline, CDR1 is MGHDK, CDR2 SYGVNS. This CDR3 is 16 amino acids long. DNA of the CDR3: TGTGCCAGCACACCGGGAGCACCGGAAGGAGACACTGAAGCTTTCTTT. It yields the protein CASTPGAPEGDTEAFF.

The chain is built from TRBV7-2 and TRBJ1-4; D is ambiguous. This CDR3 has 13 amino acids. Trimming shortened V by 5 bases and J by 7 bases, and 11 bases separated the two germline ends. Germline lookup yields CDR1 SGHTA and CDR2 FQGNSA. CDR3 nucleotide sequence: TGTGCCAGCAGCCCCAGCGGAGGTGAAAAACTGTTTTTT. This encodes CASSPSGGEKLFF.

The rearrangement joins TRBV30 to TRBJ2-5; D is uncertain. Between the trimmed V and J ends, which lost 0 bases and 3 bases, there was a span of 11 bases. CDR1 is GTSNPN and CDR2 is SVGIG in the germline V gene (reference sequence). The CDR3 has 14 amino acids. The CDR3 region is CAWSVGLGKETQYF. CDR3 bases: TGTGCCTGGAGTGTCGGGCTAGGTAAAGAGACCCAGTACTTC.

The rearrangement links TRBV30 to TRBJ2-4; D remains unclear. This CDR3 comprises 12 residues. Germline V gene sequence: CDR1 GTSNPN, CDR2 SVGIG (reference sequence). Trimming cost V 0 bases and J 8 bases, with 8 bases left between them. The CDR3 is CAWSVGRDIQYF. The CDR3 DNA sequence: TGTGCCTGGAGTGTAGGCCGGGACATTCAGTACTTC.

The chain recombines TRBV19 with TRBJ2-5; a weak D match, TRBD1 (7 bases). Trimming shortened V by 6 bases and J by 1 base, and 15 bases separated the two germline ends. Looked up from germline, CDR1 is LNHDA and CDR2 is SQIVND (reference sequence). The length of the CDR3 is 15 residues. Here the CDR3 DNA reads TGTGCCAGTAGCCCATGGCGGGACAGCCAAGAGACCCAGTACTTC. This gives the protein CASSPWRDSQETQYF.

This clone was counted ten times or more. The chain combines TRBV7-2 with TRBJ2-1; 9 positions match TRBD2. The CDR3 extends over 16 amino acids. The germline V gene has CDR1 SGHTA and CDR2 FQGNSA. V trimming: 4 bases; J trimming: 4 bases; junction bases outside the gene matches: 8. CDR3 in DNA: TGTGCCAGCAGCTCGGACAGCGGGGGGACTTACAATGAGCAGTTCTTC. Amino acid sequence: CASSSDSGGTYNEQFF.

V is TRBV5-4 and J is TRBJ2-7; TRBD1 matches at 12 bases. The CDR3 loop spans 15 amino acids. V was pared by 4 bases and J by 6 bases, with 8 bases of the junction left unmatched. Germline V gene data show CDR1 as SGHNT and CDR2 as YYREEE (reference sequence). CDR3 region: CASSRGGQGAGEQYF. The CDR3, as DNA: TGTGCCAGCAGCCGGGGGGGACAGGGGGCTGGCGAGCAGTACTTC. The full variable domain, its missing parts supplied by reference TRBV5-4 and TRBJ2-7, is ETGVTQSPTHLIKTRGQQVTLRCSSQSGHNTVSWYQQALGQGPQFIFQYYREEENGRGNFPPRFSGLQFPNYSSELNVNALELDDSALYLCASSRGGQGAGEQYFGPGTRLTVT.